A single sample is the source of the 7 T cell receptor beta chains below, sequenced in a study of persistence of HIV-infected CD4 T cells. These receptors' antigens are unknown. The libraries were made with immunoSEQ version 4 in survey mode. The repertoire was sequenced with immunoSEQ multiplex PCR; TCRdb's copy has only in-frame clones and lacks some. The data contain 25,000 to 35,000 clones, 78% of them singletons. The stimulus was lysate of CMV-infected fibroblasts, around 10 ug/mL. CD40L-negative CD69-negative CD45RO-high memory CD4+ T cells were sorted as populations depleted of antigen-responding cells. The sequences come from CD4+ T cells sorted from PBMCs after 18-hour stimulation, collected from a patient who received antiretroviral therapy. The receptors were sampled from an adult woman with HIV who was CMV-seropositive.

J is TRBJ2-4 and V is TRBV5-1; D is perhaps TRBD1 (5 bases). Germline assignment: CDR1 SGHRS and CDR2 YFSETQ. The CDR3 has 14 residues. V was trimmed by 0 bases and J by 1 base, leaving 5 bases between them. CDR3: CASSLGQAKNIQYF. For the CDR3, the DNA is TGCGCCAGCAGCTTGGGACAGGCCAAAAACATTCAGTACTTC.

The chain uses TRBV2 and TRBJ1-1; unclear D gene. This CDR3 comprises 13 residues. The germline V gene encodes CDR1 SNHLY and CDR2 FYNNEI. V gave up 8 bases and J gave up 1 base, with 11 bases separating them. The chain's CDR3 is CASGSYGNTEAFF. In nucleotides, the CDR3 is TGTGCCAGCGGTTCTTACGGGAACACTGAAGCTTTCTTT.

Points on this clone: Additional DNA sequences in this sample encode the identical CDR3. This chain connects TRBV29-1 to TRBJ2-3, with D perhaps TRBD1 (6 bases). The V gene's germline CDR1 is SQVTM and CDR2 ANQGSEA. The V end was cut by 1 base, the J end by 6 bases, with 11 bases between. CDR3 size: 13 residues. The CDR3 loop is CSVEVGGPDTQYF. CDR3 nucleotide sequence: TGCAGCGTTGAAGTAGGGGGACCCGATACGCAGTATTTT.

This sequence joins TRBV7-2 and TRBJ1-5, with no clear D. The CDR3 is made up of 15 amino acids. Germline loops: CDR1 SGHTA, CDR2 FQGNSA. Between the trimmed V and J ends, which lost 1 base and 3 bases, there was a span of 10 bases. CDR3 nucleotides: TGTGCCAGCAGCTTAGGCGGACGTTACAATCAGCCCCAGCATTTT. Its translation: CASSLGGRYNQPQHF. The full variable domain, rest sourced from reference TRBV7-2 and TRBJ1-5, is GAGVSQSPSNKVTEKGKDVELRCDPISGHTALYWYRQSLGQGLEFLIYFQGNSAPDKSGLPSDRFSAERTGGSVSTLTIQRTQQEDSAVYLCASSLGGRYNQPQHFGDGTRLSIL.

CDR3 nucleotide sequence: TGTGCCAGCAGCCAAGTTGAGGGGCTCAGCAATCAGCCCCAGCATTTT. The encoded protein is CASSQVEGLSNQPQHF. This chain links TRBV4-2 with TRBJ1-5; perhaps TRBD1 as D (5 bases). V lost 1 base, J lost 1 base, and 11 bases lay in between. This CDR3 has 16 amino acids. Germline V gives CDR1 LGHNA, CDR2 YNFKEQ.

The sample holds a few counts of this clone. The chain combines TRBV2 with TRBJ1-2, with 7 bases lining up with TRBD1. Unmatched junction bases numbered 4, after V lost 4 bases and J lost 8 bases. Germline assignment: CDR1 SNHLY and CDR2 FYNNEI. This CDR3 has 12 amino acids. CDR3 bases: TGTGCCAGCAGTGTGCAGGGGGGCGGCTACACCTTC. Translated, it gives CASSVQGGGYTF.

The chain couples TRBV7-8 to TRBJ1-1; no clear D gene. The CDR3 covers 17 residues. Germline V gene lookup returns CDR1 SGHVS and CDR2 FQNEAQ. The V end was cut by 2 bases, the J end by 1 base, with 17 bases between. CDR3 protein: CASSLSGTPTWNTEAFF. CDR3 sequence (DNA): TGTGCCAGCAGCTTATCCGGTACCCCCACATGGAACACTGAAGCTTTCTTT.